These T cell receptor beta chains were read from a single sample in a study of PD-1 blockade in classical Hodgkin lymphoma. Some clones are missing from TCRdb's copy, which holds only in-frame ones; the method was immunoSEQ multiplex PCR. The sample includes roughly 34,000 clones, 94% of them seen just once. Sequencing was carried out using peripheral blood mononuclear cells (PBMCs). These receptor sequences come from a human donor with classical Hodgkin lymphoma. Each CDR3 is given without its conserved first and last residue. D genes are given only for firm matches.

j_gene,v_gene,len,d_gene,CDR3aa
TRBJ1-1,TRBV7-8,11,-,ASTEQVNTEAF
TRBJ1-3,TRBV14,11,-,ASSLTAGNTIY
TRBJ1-1,TRBV9,11,-,ASTRQDTSEAF
TRBJ2-5,TRBV5-1,15,-,ASSGRDFRSNQETQY
TRBJ1-2,TRBV28,13,TRBD1,ASSAESGTGYGYT
TRBJ2-2,TRBV5-1,12,-,ASSPPGVDGELF
TRBJ2-3,TRBV14,14,TRBD2,ASSQEPSGSTDTQY
TRBJ1-2,TRBV18,13,-,ASSLYPGATYGYT
TRBJ1-4,TRBV10-2,11,-,ASSDRFQEKLF
TRBJ1-2,TRBV4-1,15,TRBD1,ASSQSGGNRGPGGYT
TRBJ1-5,TRBV7-2,11,-,ASSADRNQPQH
TRBJ2-3,TRBV9,13,TRBD1,ASSPWTGVTDTQY
TRBJ2-7,TRBV7-2,11,-,ASSLADSYEQY
TRBJ2-3,TRBV28,13,TRBD1,ASSWTGRSTDTQY
TRBJ1-1,TRBV19,14,TRBD1,ASSSWTGSENTEAF
TRBJ1-6,TRBV27,16,TRBD1,ASSLLYPPDRVRSPLH
TRBJ1-1,TRBV25-1,11,-,ASSNNGGAEAF
TRBJ2-1,TRBV1,11,-,TSKEREANEQF
TRBJ1-4,TRBV4-2,15,-,ASSPLQGTSLNEKLF
TRBJ2-2,TRBV5-1,13,-,ASSLGPRNTGELF
TRBJ1-3,TRBV7-9,11,-,ASSLESAGTIY
TRBJ2-1,TRBV18,15,-,ASSLQGWGDIYNEQF
TRBJ2-1,TRBV30,14,TRBD1,AWLRTDRGRRNEQF
TRBJ2-7,TRBV4-1,12,TRBD1,ASSPGQGSYEQY
TRBJ2-5,TRBV7-6,13,-,ASSLLAPLRETQY
TRBJ2-7,TRBV5-1,13,-,ASSFQDPRNYEQY
TRBJ2-3,TRBV6-1,13,TRBD2,ASTWTSGSTDTQY
TRBJ2-2,TRBV2,17,-,ASSESSTELNSNTGELF
TRBJ2-1,TRBV7-9,14,-,ASSLGWGSSYNEQF
TRBJ1-1,TRBV7-2,13,-,ASSSMGGRVTEAF
TRBJ2-3,TRBV4-2,13,-,ASSLRQGGLDTQY
TRBJ2-5,TRBV30,13,TRBD1,ALGQGATIQETQY
TRBJ2-3,TRBV7-2,13,TRBD1,ASSFWGTGADTQY
TRBJ1-3,TRBV5-1,11,-,ASSVPRGNTIY
TRBJ2-7,TRBV21-1,11,-,ASSMTGSYEQY
TRBJ1-4,TRBV4-1,14,TRBD1,ASSQERDRGGEKLF
TRBJ2-7,TRBV29-1,11,-,SVAHRLSYEQY
TRBJ2-3,TRBV7-2,14,TRBD2,ASSPDLAGGGDTQY
TRBJ1-2,TRBV4-3,11,-,ASSQELVFGYT
TRBJ2-7,TRBV4-1,18,-,ASSHTPPQGAGFPTYEQY
TRBJ2-7,TRBV19,15,TRBD2,ASSHRTSGTYSYEQY
TRBJ2-3,TRBV5-1,18,TRBD2,ASSLWTGLAGGRNTDTQY
TRBJ2-2,TRBV19,13,-,ASKEGSQETGELF
TRBJ1-1,TRBV4-2,10,TRBD1,ASSAQGDEAF
TRBJ2-3,TRBV5-4,14,TRBD2,ASSDGTSASTDTQY
TRBJ2-2,TRBV19,13,-,ASTHPGEGTGELF
TRBJ1-3,TRBV30,12,-,AWSVSIHGNTIY
TRBJ2-6,TRBV11-2,17,-,ASSLDVPGMDTGANVLT
-,TRBV28,16,-,ASSFGRRDRPSSYEQY
TRBJ2-2,TRBV4-2,13,-,ASSQDPANTGELF
TRBJ1-6,TRBV2,13,-,ASSEVVGANSPLH
TRBJ1-4,TRBV27,13,-,ASSLAGPSNEKLF
TRBJ2-5,TRBV4-1,14,TRBD2,ASSQGLAAIGETQY